The next 23 T cell receptor beta chains were all read from a single sample in a study of shared clonotypes between healthy human individuals. Method: immunoSEQ multiplex PCR; TCRdb's copy keeps in-frame clones and lacks some. This repertoire shows around 2,000,000 clones, over 85% found once; its top ten account for 0.1% to 0.15%. Sequenced input: naive CD4+ T cells sorted from blood. Documented subset: CD45RA+ positively selected. Receptors were obtained from a man aged 18 to 29 in good health.

This clone was seen only a few times. The V call is TRBV28, the J call TRBJ2-2; D gene ambiguous. V was pared by 3 bases and J by 2 bases, with 7 bases between. This CDR3 is 14 amino acids long. Germline CDR1 reads MDHEN; CDR2 reads SYDVKM. The CDR3 sequence is CASSFTGNTGELFF. The CDR3, as DNA: TGTGCCAGCAGTTTTACGGGTAACACCGGGGAGCTGTTTTTT.

This chain joins TRBV5-1 and TRBJ2-7, with D perhaps given as TRBD1 or TRBD2 (5 bases each). This CDR3 is 14 amino acids long. Germline CDR1 and CDR2: SGHRS and YFSETQ. With 4 bases removed from V and 2 bases from J, the gap between germline ends came to 13 bases. CDR3 loop: CASSEAGTTYEQYF. DNA for the CDR3: TGCGCCAGCAGCGAGGCCGGGACCACCTACGAGCAGTACTTC.

This clone was detected a few times. The chain carries TRBV10-2 and TRBJ2-1, with 7 bases identical to TRBD2. This CDR3 region has 14 residues. V lost 7 bases to trimming and J lost 3 bases; unmatched junction nucleotides: 6. Germline-derived CDR1 and CDR2 are WSHSY and SAAADI. This CDR3 reads CASKHGGSYNEQFF. The CDR3 nucleotides are TGCGCCAGCAAACACGGCGGGAGCTACAATGAGCAGTTCTTC.

The chain couples TRBV7-2 to TRBJ1-1; maybe TRBD1 (5 bases). Trimming removed 5 bases at V and 4 bases at J, with 11 bases between. Germline lookup yields CDR1 SGHTA and CDR2 FQGNSA. The CDR3 is made up of 13 amino acids. In DNA form, the CDR3 reads TGTGCCAGCAGCGCATGGAGGGGCACTGAAGCTTTCTTT. Translation gives CASSAWRGTEAFF.

Of note for this clone: This sample includes further DNA sequences coding for the same CDR3. DNA of the CDR3: TGTGCCATCAGTGAAGACAGGGCTGGAAACACCATATATTTT. Amino acids: CAISEDRAGNTIYF. The rearrangement uses TRBV10-3 and TRBJ1-3; 7 bases map to TRBD1. J gave up 2 bases and V 3 bases, and 1 base lay outside the gene matches. Germline-derived CDR1 and CDR2 are ENHRY and SYGVKD. This CDR3 region has 14 residues.

The rearrangement joins TRBV27 to TRBJ2-6; 10 nucleotides line up with TRBD2. The CDR3 totals 17 residues. Germline CDR1 reads MNHEY; CDR2 reads SMNVEV (reference sequence). Losses at the gene ends were 6 bases for V and 0 bases for J; bases not matched to a gene: 5. The CDR3 sequence is CASRRTSGNSGANVLTF. As DNA, the CDR3 is TGTGCCAGCAGAAGGACTAGCGGAAACTCTGGGGCCAACGTCCTGACTTTC.

The CDR3 is CASSLGQDYEQYF. CDR3 bases: TGTGCCAGTAGCCTAGGACAGGACTACGAGCAGTACTTC. The V and J genes are TRBV19 and TRBJ2-7, with 7 bases that match TRBD1. The CDR3 is made up of 13 amino acids. Germline V lookup: CDR1 LNHDA, CDR2 SQIVND (reference sequence). Trimming at V came to 6 bases and at J to 3 bases, leaving 5 bases not matched to a gene.

This rearrangement joins TRBV6-5 to TRBJ1-3; D remains ambiguous. The CDR3 has 14 residues. The V gene lost 6 bases and the J gene lost 1 base, with 10 bases spanning the gap. Per germline, CDR1 MNHEY and CDR2 SVGAGI. For the CDR3, the DNA is TGTGCCAGCAGCTCTTTTAGATCTGGAAACACCATATATTTT. Encoded protein: CASSSFRSGNTIYF.

The chain combines TRBV30 with TRBJ1-1; perhaps TRBD1 as D (6 bases). The V gene lost 1 base and the J gene lost 10 bases, with 10 bases spanning the gap. Germline lookup yields CDR1 GTSNPN and CDR2 SVGIG (reference sequence). CDR3 size: 11 residues. The CDR3 bases are TGTGCCTGGAGTGACAGGGTCTTAGCTTTCTTT. Protein sequence: CAWSDRVLAFF. The complete variable domain, with remaining parts taken from reference TRBV30 and TRBJ1-1, reads SQTIHQWPATLVQPVGSPLSLECTVEGTSNPNLYWYRQAAGRGLQLLFYSVGIGQISSEVPQNLSASRPQDRQFILSSKKLLLSDSGFYLCAWSDRVLAFFGQGTRLTVV.

This clone was observed a single time. The chain links TRBV30 to TRBJ2-2; no clear D gene. This CDR3 has 14 amino acids. CDR1 is GTSNPN, CDR2 SVGIG, per germline (reference sequence). Trimming took 0 bases from V and 4 from J, leaving 9 bases between them. This chain's CDR3 is CAWSVRKTTGELFF. The CDR3 coding sequence is TGTGCCTGGAGTGTACGGAAGACCACCGGGGAGCTGTTTTTT.

The chain combines TRBV29-1 with TRBJ1-3; D is ambiguous. There are 14 residues in the CDR3. Trimming took 6 bases from V and 0 from J, leaving 12 bases between them. Looked up from germline, CDR1 is SQVTM and CDR2 is ANQGSEA. Written as DNA, the CDR3 is TGCAGCGTCTCCGGGCCGAGCTCTGGAAACACCATATATTTT. Translation gives CSVSGPSSGNTIYF.

The V and J genes are TRBV2 and TRBJ2-5; 7 bases are shared with TRBD1. V lost 0 bases and J lost 4; bases outside the gene matches: 2. The length of the CDR3 is 14 residues. Looked up from germline, CDR1 is SNHLY and CDR2 is FYNNEI. The CDR3 here is CASSEAPGGETQYF. In nucleotides, the CDR3 is TGTGCCAGCAGTGAAGCCCCAGGGGGAGAGACCCAGTACTTC.

V is TRBV5-4 and J is TRBJ1-6; 7 bases align to TRBD1. Germline V gives CDR1 SGHNT, CDR2 YYREEE (reference sequence). V lost 4 bases, J lost 5 bases, and 6 bases stayed unmatched. The CDR3 runs 15 residues. CDR3 nucleotides: TGTGCCAGCAGCGTACAGGGGTTTAATAATTCACCCCTCCACTTT. This gives the protein CASSVQGFNNSPLHF.

This chain connects TRBV5-1 to TRBJ1-2; D is possibly TRBD1 (5 bases). V was shortened by 0 bases and J by 1 base, with 10 bases between the two germline ends. This CDR3 comprises 15 residues. The germline V gene encodes CDR1 SGHRS and CDR2 YFSETQ. In DNA, the CDR3 is TGCGCCAGCAGCTTGGACAGGATCGATAACTATGGCTACACCTTC. It specifies CASSLDRIDNYGYTF.

This chain uses TRBV7-9 with TRBJ1-4; possible D gene TRBD1, 5 bases. V was pared by 0 bases and J by 8 bases, with 16 bases between. This CDR3 is built from 16 residues. Germline V gives CDR1 SEHNR, CDR2 FQNEAQ (reference sequence). CDR3 amino acids: CASSLAGGERGEKLFF. CDR3 DNA: TGTGCCAGCAGCTTAGCAGGCGGGGAAAGGGGCGAAAAACTGTTTTTT.

The V gene is TRBV6-5, the J gene TRBJ2-7; 9 bases match TRBD1. Germline V gene sequence: CDR1 MNHEY, CDR2 SVGAGI. V gave up 7 bases and J gave up 3 bases; unmatched junction bases: 10. This CDR3 region has 15 residues. The DNA of the CDR3 is TGTGCCAGCACTGGCCCCGGGACAGGGATCTACGAGCAGTACTTC. Translation gives CASTGPGTGIYEQYF.

This clone showed up just once. The chain combines TRBV18 with TRBJ2-3; TRBD2 might be the D (5 bases). Germline CDR1 is KGHSH and CDR2 is LQKENI. This CDR3 has 16 amino acids. Trimming shortened V by 1 base and J by 3 bases, and 14 bases separated the two germline ends. Written as DNA, the CDR3 is TGTGCCAGCTCACCACAGGGCGGGTCGTCGACAGATACGCAGTATTTT. This sequence encodes CASSPQGGSSTDTQYF.

The chain couples TRBV7-2 to TRBJ2-1; no clear D. Germline CDR1 is SGHTA and CDR2 is FQGNSA. This CDR3 has 15 amino acids. V lost 1 base and J 2 bases, leaving 9 bases between the germline ends. The CDR3 is CASSLERAAYNEQFF. In DNA form, the CDR3 reads TGTGCCAGCAGCTTAGAAAGGGCAGCCTACAATGAGCAGTTCTTC.

The rearrangement links TRBV18 to TRBJ1-1, with D perhaps TRBD1 (5 bases). CDR3 length: 14 residues. Per the germline V gene, CDR1 is KGHSH and CDR2 is LQKENI. V was trimmed by 2 bases and J by 3 bases, leaving 10 bases between them. The CDR3 is CASSPVEGYTEAFF. CDR3 DNA: TGTGCCAGCTCACCAGTGGAGGGGTACACTGAAGCTTTCTTT.

The chain employs TRBV11-3 and TRBJ2-3; no clear D gene. Per germline, CDR1 SGHNT and CDR2 YENEEA. With 8 bases removed from V and 3 bases from J, the gap between germline ends came to 15 bases. The CDR3 totals 14 residues. The CDR3 DNA follows: TGTGCCAGCCCAGACGGGTCCCATACAGATACGCAGTATTTT. Its translation: CASPDGSHTDTQYF.

The rearrangement uses TRBV7-6 and TRBJ2-2, with D perhaps TRBD1 or TRBD2 (5 bases each). The V end was cut by 5 bases, the J end by 4 bases, with 14 bases between. Germline V CDR1 and CDR2: SGHVS, FNYEAQ. This CDR3 spans 15 amino acids. The CDR3 DNA follows: TGTGCCAGCAGCCCGGGACCGGATTTCACCGGGGAGCTGTTTTTT. Translation gives CASSPGPDFTGELFF.

In the case of this clone: The same CDR3 arises from other DNA sequences in this sample as well. For the CDR3, the DNA is TGTGCCAGCTCACCAGGAACAGGGGGGACCTACGAGCAGTACTTC. Its protein product is CASSPGTGGTYEQYF. The chain has TRBV18 and TRBJ2-7; 8 bases map to TRBD1. The CDR3 contains 15 residues. CDR1 and CDR2 from the germline V gene are KGHSH and LQKENI. The V and J ends lost 2 bases and 2 bases, in that order; junction bases with no gene match: 5.

This chain connects TRBV21-1 to TRBJ1-2; the table's D call TRBD1 went unverified against the DNA. TRBV21-1 constitutes a pseudogene. The CDR3 is 14 residues long. For the CDR3, the DNA is TGTGCCAGCAGCCGGACAAGGTCCAAATATGGCTACACCTTC. It translates to CASSRTRSKYGYTF.